This T cell receptor beta chain was captured by sequencing in a study of response to subunit inactivated influenza vaccine. The germline CDR1 and CDR2 sequences are SGHTA and FQGNSA. This CDR3 spans 17 amino acids. Losses at the gene ends were 1 base for V and 0 bases for J; bases not matched to a gene: 5. TCRdb re-called the RT-PCR reads through MiXCR, storing one row per CDR3 protein. The sample lists some 190,000 distinct CDR3 sequences, roughly an eighth seen once, with approximately 24% in the top ten. The input for sequencing was CD8+ T cells sorted from PBMCs, taken 5 to 6 days after vaccination. This clonotype was obtained from a man aged 45-65 years who received an inactivated influenza vaccine. The rearrangement joins TRBV7-2 to TRBJ2-1, with 8 bases matching TRBD2. The CDR3 nucleotides read TGTGCCAGCAGCTTAGTGGCTAGCGGGCACTCCTACAATGAGCAGTTCTTC. It is translated as CASSLVASGHSYNEQFF.